The 16 T cell receptor beta chains in this list originate from one sample, sequenced in a study of cytomegalovirus exposure and HLA in healthy donors. Researchers ran the PCR with 60 Vbeta and 13 Jbeta primers. Assay: immunoSEQ multiplex PCR; the TCRdb copy retains only in-frame clones and omits some. The sample yields 95,000 to 150,000 clones, of which the top ten take up approximately 1%. Sequences were obtained from PBMCs. These receptors were taken from a young man in good health and CMV-seronegative.

The chain uses TRBV5-1 and TRBJ2-7; tentative D call: TRBD2 (8 bases). This CDR3 region has 14 residues. CDR1 and CDR2 from the germline V gene are SGHRS and YFSETQ. V lost 4 bases to trimming and J lost 10 bases, with 21 bases between them. The CDR3 DNA reads TGCGCCAGCAGCCGGGAGGGGGCCCCCTCTTACCAGTACTTC. Encoded protein: CASSREGAPSYQYF. Variable domain in full (rest from reference TRBV5-1 and TRBJ2-7): KAGVTQTPRYLIKTRGQQVTLSCSPISGHRSVSWYQQTPGQGLQFLFEYFSETQRNKGNFPGRFSGRQFSNSRSEMNVSTLELGDSALYLCASSREGAPSYQYFGPGTRLTVT.

CDR3 sequence: CASSFGGGLYEQYF. In DNA form, the CDR3 reads TGTGCCAGCAGTTTCGGGGGTGGTCTCTACGAGCAGTACTTC. The chain has TRBV28 and TRBJ2-7, with a possible D match to TRBD2 (6 bases). From germline, CDR1 is MDHEN and CDR2 SYDVKM. This CDR3 comprises 14 residues. V lost 3 bases and J lost 3, with 12 bases in between.

The chain combines TRBV19 with TRBJ2-7; 7 bases line up with TRBD2. The CDR3 totals 13 residues. Trimming removed 10 bases from V and 5 bases from J; junction bases left unmatched: 11. Germline V gene sequence: CDR1 LNHDA, CDR2 SQIVND (reference sequence). CDR3: CATGAAGSHEQYF. The DNA for the CDR3 is TGTGCCACCGGCGCAGCGGGAAGCCACGAGCAGTACTTC.

The chain recombines TRBV5-4 with TRBJ2-1, with a tentative D call TRBD2 (5 bases). This CDR3 has 13 residues. V was trimmed by 0 bases and J by 9 bases, leaving 10 bases between them. Germline CDR1 is SGHNT and CDR2 is YYREEE (reference sequence). CDR3 nucleotides: TGTGCCAGCAGCTTGGTCGGGGATGGTGAGCAGTTCTTC. Translated, it gives CASSLVGDGEQFF.

The chain joins TRBV5-1 to TRBJ2-7; TRBD2 matches 12 bases. The CDR3 consists of 18 residues. Germline assignment: CDR1 SGHRS and CDR2 YFSETQ. V lost 0 bases to trimming and J lost 2 bases; unmatched junction nucleotides: 9. CDR3 DNA sequence: TGCGCCAGCAGCTTGGCCGGACTAGCGGGGTCTCAAGCCTACGAGCAGTACTTC. Translation: CASSLAGLAGSQAYEQYF.

This rearrangement joins TRBV15 to TRBJ2-1, with a weak D call TRBD2 (6 bases). This CDR3 contains 15 residues. Trimming took 3 bases from V and 3 from J, leaving 12 bases between them. Germline V gene data show CDR1 as LNHNV and CDR2 as YYDKDF (reference sequence). CDR3 sequence reads: CATSSAGTFYNEQFF. DNA for the CDR3: TGTGCCACCAGCAGCGCTGGGACTTTCTACAATGAGCAGTTCTTC.

CDR3: CASSYRLAGSYEQYF. The CDR3 nucleotides are TGTGCCAGCAGCTACAGACTAGCGGGCTCCTACGAGCAGTACTTC. The chain is built from TRBV7-9 and TRBJ2-7, with 10 bases identical to TRBD2. CDR1 and CDR2 from the germline V gene are SEHNR and FQNEAQ (reference sequence). The CDR3 sequence is 15 residues long. The V segment lost 4 bases and the J segment 0 bases; nucleotides outside the gene matches: 3.

The chain couples TRBV5-6 to TRBJ2-3; the D gene is possibly TRBD2 (5 bases). CDR1 and CDR2 from the germline V gene are SGHDT and YYEEEE. The CDR3 is 14 amino acids. V was cut by 3 bases and J by 2 bases, with 10 bases left in between. The DNA for the CDR3 is TGTGCCAGCAGCTCCGGGGATGTCACAGATACGCAGTATTTT. Its translation: CASSSGDVTDTQYF.

The rearrangement uses TRBV27 and TRBJ1-2; 7 nucleotides agree with TRBD1. The length of the CDR3 is 14 residues. The V segment lost 2 bases and the J segment 8 bases; nucleotides outside the gene matches: 8. The V gene's germline CDR1 is MNHEY and CDR2 SMNVEV (reference sequence). CDR3 sequence: CASSLNRGSGGYTF. The CDR3 DNA follows: TGTGCCAGCAGTTTAAACAGGGGCTCGGGCGGCTACACCTTC.

This chain links TRBV5-1 with TRBJ2-7, with 9 bases aligning to TRBD1. Germline loops: CDR1 SGHRS, CDR2 YFSETQ. The CDR3 is made up of 15 amino acids. V lost 3 bases and J lost 1; bases outside the gene matches: 5. The CDR3 bases are TGCGCCAGCAGCTGGGGGGACAGGGATTCCTACGAGCAGTACTTC. Protein product: CASSWGDRDSYEQYF.

This rearrangement joins TRBV7-9 to TRBJ2-7; 9 bases are a match to TRBD1. From germline, CDR1 is SEHNR and CDR2 FQNEAQ (reference sequence). The CDR3 runs to 15 residues. The ends lost 4 bases at V and 4 bases at J; junction bases unmatched: 8. The CDR3 here is CASSSRTGGTYEQYF. CDR3 DNA sequence: TGTGCCAGCAGCTCTAGAACAGGGGGCACGTACGAGCAGTACTTC.

This chain connects TRBV6-5 to TRBJ1-5; D not resolved. Germline values: CDR1 MNHEY, CDR2 SVGAGI. This CDR3 has 13 amino acids. V dropped 5 bases and J dropped 7 bases, with 12 bases sitting between them. The CDR3: CASSRGRYQPQHF. The CDR3 DNA reads TGTGCCAGCAGTCGCGGAAGATACCAGCCCCAGCATTTT.

A word on this clone: A read error may account for a junction end that differs from germline. The chain links TRBV5-6 to TRBJ2-7; 7 nucleotides agree with TRBD2. CDR1 is SGHDT and CDR2 is YYEEEE in the germline V gene. This CDR3 region has 13 residues. The CDR3 region is CASSLSGGGYSDF. For the CDR3, the DNA is TGTGCCAGCAGCTTGAGTGGGGGGGGTTATAGCGACTTC.

This chain uses TRBV5-4 with TRBJ2-3; D possibly corresponds to TRBD1 (6 bases). Trimming stripped 3 bases from V and 6 bases from J, with 11 bases between. This CDR3 spans 13 amino acids. In germline, CDR1 is SGHNT, CDR2 YYREEE (reference sequence). CDR3 residues: CASSSSGEDTQYF. Here the CDR3 DNA reads TGTGCCAGCAGCTCCTCAGGGGAGGATACGCAGTATTTT.

The chain combines TRBV4-1 with TRBJ1-1; TRBD1 might be the D (5 bases). The CDR3 consists of 15 residues. Germline values: CDR1 MGHRA, CDR2 YSYEKL. V lost 1 base, J lost 1 base, and 10 bases lay in between. CDR3 in DNA: TGCGCCAGCAGCCAAGCTGTCACAGGGAACACTGAAGCTTTCTTT. Amino acids: CASSQAVTGNTEAFF.

Concerning this clone itself: This CDR3 is also generated by other DNA sequences in the sample. The chain couples TRBV30 to TRBJ2-4; 7 bases are a match to TRBD1. CDR3 size: 13 residues. With 1 base clipped from V and 4 bases from J, the junction kept 1 base outside the gene matches. Germline CDR1 reads GTSNPN; CDR2 reads SVGIG (reference sequence). This CDR3 reads CAWSGDSKNIQYF. CDR3 coding DNA: TGTGCCTGGAGTGGGGACAGTAAAAACATTCAGTACTTC. The full variable domain, rest sourced from reference TRBV30 and TRBJ2-4, is SQTIHQWPATLVQPVGSPLSLECTVEGTSNPNLYWYRQAAGRGLQLLFYSVGIGQISSEVPQNLSASRPQDRQFILSSKKLLLSDSGFYLCAWSGDSKNIQYFGAGTRLSVL.